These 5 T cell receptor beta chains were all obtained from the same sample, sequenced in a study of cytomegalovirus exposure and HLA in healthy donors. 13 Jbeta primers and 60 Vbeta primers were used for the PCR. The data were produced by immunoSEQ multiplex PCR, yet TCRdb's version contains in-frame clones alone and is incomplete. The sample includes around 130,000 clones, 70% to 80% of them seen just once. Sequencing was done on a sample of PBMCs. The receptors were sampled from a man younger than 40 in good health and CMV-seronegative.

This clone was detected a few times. The CDR3 here is CASSLSGTGDTEAFF. DNA for the CDR3: TGCGCCAGCAGCCTAAGCGGGACAGGGGACACTGAAGCTTTCTTT. This chain uses TRBV4-3 with TRBJ1-1; 10 bases fit TRBD1. This CDR3 region has 15 residues. CDR1 and CDR2 (germline): LGHNA, YSLEER. The V gene end was trimmed by 4 bases and the J gene end by 3 bases; junction bases not matched to a gene: 5.

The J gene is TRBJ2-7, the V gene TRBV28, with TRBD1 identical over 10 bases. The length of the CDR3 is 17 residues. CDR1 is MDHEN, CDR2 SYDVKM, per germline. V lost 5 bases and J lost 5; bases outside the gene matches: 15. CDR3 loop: CASSPKSTGGGRDEQYF. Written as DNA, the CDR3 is TGTGCCAGCAGTCCCAAATCGACAGGGGGCGGTAGGGACGAGCAGTACTTC.

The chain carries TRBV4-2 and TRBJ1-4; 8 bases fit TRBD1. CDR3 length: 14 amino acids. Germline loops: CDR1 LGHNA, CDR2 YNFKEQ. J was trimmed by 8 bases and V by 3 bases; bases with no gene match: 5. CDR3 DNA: TGTGCCAGCAGCCAGGACAGGGTAGGGGAAAAACTGTTTTTT. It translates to CASSQDRVGEKLFF.

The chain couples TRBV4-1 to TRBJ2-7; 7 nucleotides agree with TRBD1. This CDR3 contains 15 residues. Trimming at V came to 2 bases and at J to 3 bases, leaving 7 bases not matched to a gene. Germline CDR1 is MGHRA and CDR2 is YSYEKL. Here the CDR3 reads CASSQIQGFNYEQYF. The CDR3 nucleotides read TGCGCCAGCAGCCAAATACAGGGGTTCAACTACGAGCAGTACTTC.

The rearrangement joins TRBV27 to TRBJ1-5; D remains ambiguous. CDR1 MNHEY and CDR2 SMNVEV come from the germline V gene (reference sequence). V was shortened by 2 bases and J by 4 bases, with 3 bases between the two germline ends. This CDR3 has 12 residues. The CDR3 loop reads CASSLANQPQHF. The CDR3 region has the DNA TGTGCCAGCAGTTTAGCGAATCAGCCCCAGCATTTT.